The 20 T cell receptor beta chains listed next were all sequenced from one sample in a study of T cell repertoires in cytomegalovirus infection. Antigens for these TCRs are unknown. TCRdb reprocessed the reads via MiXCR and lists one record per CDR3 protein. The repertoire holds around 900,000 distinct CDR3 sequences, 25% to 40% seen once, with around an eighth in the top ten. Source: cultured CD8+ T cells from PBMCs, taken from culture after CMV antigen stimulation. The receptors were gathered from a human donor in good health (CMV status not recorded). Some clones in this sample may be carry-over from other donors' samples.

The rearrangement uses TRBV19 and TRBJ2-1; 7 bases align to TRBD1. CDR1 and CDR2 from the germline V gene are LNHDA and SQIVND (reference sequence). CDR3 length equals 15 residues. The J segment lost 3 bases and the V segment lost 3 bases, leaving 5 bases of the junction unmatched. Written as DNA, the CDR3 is TGTGCCAGTAGTATTGGACAGGATATCTACAATGAGCAGTTCTTC. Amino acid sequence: CASSIGQDIYNEQFF.

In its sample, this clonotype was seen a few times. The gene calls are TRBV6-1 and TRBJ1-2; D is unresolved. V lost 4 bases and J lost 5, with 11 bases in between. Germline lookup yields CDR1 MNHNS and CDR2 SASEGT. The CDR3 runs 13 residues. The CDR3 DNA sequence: TGTGCCAGCAGTGGCTCTAGTTTTTATGGCTACACCTTC. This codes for CASSGSSFYGYTF.

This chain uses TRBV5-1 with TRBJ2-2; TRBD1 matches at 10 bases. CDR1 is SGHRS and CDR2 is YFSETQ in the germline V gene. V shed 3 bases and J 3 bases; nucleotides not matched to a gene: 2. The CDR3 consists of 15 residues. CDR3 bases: TGCGCCAGCAGCTGGACAGGGGGGGACACCGGGGAGCTGTTTTTT. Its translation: CASSWTGGDTGELFF.

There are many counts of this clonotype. CDR3 sequence reads: CASSFAPLGSPSPGGAFF. CDR3 DNA: TGTGCCAGCAGCTTCGCCCCTCTGGGATCGCCGTCCCCAGGTGGGGCTTTCTTT. The chain links TRBV7-2 to TRBJ1-1; D is uncertain. This CDR3 contains 18 residues. Trimming shortened V by 3 bases and J by 11 bases, and 31 bases separated the two germline ends. CDR1 SGHTA and CDR2 FQGNSA come from the germline V gene.

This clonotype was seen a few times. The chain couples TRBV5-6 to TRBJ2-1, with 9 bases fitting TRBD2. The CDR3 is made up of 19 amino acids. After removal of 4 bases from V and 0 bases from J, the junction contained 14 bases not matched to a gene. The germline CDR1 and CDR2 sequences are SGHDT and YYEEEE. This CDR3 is CASSPGGLAGLSSYNEQFF. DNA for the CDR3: TGTGCCAGCAGCCCGGGGGGTCTAGCGGGGCTGAGCTCCTACAATGAGCAGTTCTTC.

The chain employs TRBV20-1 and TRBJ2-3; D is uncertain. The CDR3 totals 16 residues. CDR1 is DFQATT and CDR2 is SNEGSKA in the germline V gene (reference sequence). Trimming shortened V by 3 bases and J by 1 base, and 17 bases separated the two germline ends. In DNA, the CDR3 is TGCAGTGCTAGCGAACGCTGGGCCGTGGGCACAGATACGCAGTATTTT. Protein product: CSASERWAVGTDTQYF.

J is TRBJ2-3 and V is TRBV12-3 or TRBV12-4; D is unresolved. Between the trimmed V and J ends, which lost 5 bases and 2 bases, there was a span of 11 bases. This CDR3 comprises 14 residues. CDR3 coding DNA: TGTGCCAGCAGTCCCTGGGCCGTCACAGATACGCAGTATTTT. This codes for CASSPWAVTDTQYF.

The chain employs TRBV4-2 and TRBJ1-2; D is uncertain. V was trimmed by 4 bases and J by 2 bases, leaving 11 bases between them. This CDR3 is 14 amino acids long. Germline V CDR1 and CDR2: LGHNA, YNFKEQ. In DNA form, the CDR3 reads TGTGCCAGCAGCCCCCACACGGGGAACTATGGCTACACCTTC. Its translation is CASSPHTGNYGYTF.

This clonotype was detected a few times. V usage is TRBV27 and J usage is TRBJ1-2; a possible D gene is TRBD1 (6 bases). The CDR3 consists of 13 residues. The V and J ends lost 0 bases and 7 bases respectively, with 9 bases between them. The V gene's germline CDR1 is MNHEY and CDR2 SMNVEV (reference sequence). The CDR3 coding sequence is TGTGCCAGCAGTTTATCTAGGGGGTCTGGCTACACCTTC. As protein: CASSLSRGSGYTF.

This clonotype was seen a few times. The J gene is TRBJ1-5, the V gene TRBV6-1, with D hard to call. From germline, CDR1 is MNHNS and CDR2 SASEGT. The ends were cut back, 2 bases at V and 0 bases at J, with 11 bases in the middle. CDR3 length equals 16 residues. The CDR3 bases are TGTGCCAGCAGTGAAAAGACACTGTATAGCAATCAGCCCCAGCATTTT. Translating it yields CASSEKTLYSNQPQHF.

The DNA of the CDR3 is TGCGCCAGCAGTGTCGGGTTGTACACTGAAGCTTTCTTT. The encoded protein is CASSVGLYTEAFF. The chain uses TRBV10-1 and TRBJ1-1; no clear D gene. The CDR3 covers 13 residues. Trimming shortened V by 4 bases and J by 3 bases, and 9 bases separated the two germline ends. Germline CDR1 is WNHNN and CDR2 is SYGVQD (reference sequence).

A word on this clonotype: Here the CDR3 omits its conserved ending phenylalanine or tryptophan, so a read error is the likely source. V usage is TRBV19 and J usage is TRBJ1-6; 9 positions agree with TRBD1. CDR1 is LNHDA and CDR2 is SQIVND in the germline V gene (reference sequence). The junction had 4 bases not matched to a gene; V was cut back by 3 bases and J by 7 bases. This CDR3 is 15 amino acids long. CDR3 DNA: TGTGCCAGTAGTATCGCCGGGACAGGGAATTCACCCCTCCACCTT. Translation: CASSIAGTGNSPLHL.

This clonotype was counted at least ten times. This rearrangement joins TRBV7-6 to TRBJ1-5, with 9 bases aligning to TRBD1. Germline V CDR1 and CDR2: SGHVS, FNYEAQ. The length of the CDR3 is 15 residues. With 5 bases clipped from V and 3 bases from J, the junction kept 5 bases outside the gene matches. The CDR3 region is CASSLLQGANQPQHF. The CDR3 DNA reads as TGTGCCAGCAGCCTCCTACAGGGGGCCAATCAGCCCCAGCATTTT.

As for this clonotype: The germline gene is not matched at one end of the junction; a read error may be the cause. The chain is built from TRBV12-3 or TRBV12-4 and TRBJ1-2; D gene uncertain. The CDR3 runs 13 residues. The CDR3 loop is CVSSPLIDYGYTF. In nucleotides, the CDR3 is TGTGTCAGCAGTCCCCTTATTGACTATGGCTACACCTTC.

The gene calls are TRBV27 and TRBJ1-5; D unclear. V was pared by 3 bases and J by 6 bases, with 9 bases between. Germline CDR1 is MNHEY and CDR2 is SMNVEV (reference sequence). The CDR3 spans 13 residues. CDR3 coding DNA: TGTGCCAGCAGTTTGTCTCACTTTCAGCCCCAGCATTTT. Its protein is CASSLSHFQPQHF.

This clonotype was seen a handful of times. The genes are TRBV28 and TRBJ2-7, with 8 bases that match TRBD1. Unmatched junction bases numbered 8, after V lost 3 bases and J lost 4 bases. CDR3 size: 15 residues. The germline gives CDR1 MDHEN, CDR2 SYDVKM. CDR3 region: CASSFVDRGFYEQYF. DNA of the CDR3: TGTGCCAGCAGTTTTGTAGACAGGGGATTTTACGAGCAGTACTTC.

The CDR3 nucleotides are TGCGCCAGCAGCTTGAGAGGGGCAGGGAATCCCAAAAACATTCAGTACTTC. Translation gives CASSLRGAGNPKNIQYF. The V and J genes are TRBV5-1 and TRBJ2-4; D might be TRBD1 or TRBD2, each matching 5 bases. The CDR3 has 17 residues. V was shortened by 1 base and J by 2 bases, with 16 bases between the two germline ends. In germline, CDR1 is SGHRS, CDR2 YFSETQ.

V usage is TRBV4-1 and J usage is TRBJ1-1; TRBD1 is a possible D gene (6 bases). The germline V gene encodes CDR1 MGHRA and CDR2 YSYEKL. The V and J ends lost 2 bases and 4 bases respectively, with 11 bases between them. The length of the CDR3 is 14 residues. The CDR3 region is CASSQTRGVTEAFF. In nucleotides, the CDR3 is TGCGCCAGCAGCCAAACCAGGGGTGTCACTGAAGCTTTCTTT.

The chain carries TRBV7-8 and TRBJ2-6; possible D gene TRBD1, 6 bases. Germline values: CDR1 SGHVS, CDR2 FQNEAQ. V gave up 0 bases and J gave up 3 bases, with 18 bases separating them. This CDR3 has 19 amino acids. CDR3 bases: TGTGCCAGCAGCTTAGCTAGGACAGAGTCGGGTTATGGGGCCAACGTCCTGACTTTC. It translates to CASSLARTESGYGANVLTF.

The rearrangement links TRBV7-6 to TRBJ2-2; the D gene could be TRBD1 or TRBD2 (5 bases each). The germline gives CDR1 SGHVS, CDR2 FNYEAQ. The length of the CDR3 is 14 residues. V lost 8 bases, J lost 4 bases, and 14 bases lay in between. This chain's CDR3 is CASGGKGPTGELFF. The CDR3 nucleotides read TGTGCCAGCGGGGGAAAGGGACCCACCGGGGAGCTGTTTTTT. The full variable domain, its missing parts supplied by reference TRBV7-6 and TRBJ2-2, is GAGVSQSPRYKVTKRGQDVALRCDPISGHVSLYWYRQALGQGPEFLTYFNYEAQQDKSGLPNDRFSAERPEGSISTLTIQRTEQRDSAMYRCASGGKGPTGELFFGEGSRLTVL.